This paragraph reports one TCR beta chain. In the original workflow: Nucleated cell number was recorded as an estimate derived from reference gene primer amplification. Using immunoSEQ multiplex PCR, the repertoire was profiled, and TCRdb retains in-frame clones only, with some absent. V and J calls plus clone size are reproduced from that table; the DNA served to infer D and trimming. The table records just over 150,000 clones, about 93% of them present only once. These data belong to a study of blood T cell repertoires in COVID-19. Study-level information: COVID-19 samples from acute and convalescent phases originated in the United States, Italy and Spain. Sources were T cells, B-cell-depleted T cells, or PBMCs; the material itself was cDNA or gDNA.

The CDR3 consists of 13 residues. V dropped 4 bases and J dropped 0 bases, with 6 bases sitting between them. In germline, CDR1 is SGDLS, CDR2 YYNGEE. The sequence derives from a woman in her fifties or sixties with acute or convalescent COVID-19. The V call is TRBV9, the J call TRBJ2-3, with no clear D. Sequenced input: peripheral blood. The CDR3 DNA sequence: TGTGCCAGCAGCAGCTCTAGCACAGATACGCAGTATTTT. Translating gives CASSSSSTDTQYF.